The 11 T cell receptor beta chains listed next were all sequenced from one sample in a study of shared clonotypes between healthy human individuals. Assay: immunoSEQ multiplex PCR; the TCRdb copy retains only in-frame clones and omits some. The sample records nearly 1,000,000 clones, 70% to 85% being singletons. The sample taken for sequencing was memory CD4+ T cells sorted from blood. The sample's subset: CD45RA-negative fraction. These receptors were collected from a man aged 18 to 30 in good health.

This clone has a single count. The chain recombines TRBV6-6 with TRBJ2-2, with TRBD1 matching 8 bases. Germline V gives CDR1 MNHNY, CDR2 SVGAGI (reference sequence). The CDR3 loop spans 15 amino acids. V shed 6 bases, J shed 4 bases, and the junction held 7 bases outside the gene matches. The CDR3 region is CASRPRQGTTGELFF. As DNA, the CDR3 is TGTGCCAGCAGACCCCGACAGGGGACCACCGGGGAGCTGTTTTTT.

Note on this clone: This specimen includes other DNA sequences encoding the same CDR3. This sequence joins TRBV2 and TRBJ1-2; 7 nucleotides match TRBD1. The length of the CDR3 is 14 residues. V dropped 2 bases and J dropped 2; count of bases not matched to a gene: 2. Germline V CDR1 and CDR2: SNHLY, FYNNEI. The CDR3: CASSEQGGNYGYTF. As DNA, the CDR3 is TGTGCCAGCAGTGAACAGGGGGGGAACTATGGCTACACCTTC.

The chain uses TRBV5-1 and TRBJ2-2, with 9 bases aligning to TRBD2. The CDR3 covers 15 residues. V lost 5 bases and J lost 1; bases outside the gene matches: 3. Germline CDR1 reads SGHRS; CDR2 reads YFSETQ. The DNA of the CDR3 is TGCGCCAGCAGAAGGACTAGCGAGAACACCGGGGAGCTGTTTTTT. Its protein product is CASRRTSENTGELFF.

The chain has TRBV7-2 and TRBJ2-7, with D hard to call. Germline V CDR1 and CDR2: SGHTA, FQGNSA. Between the trimmed V and J ends, which lost 5 bases and 2 bases, there was a span of 10 bases. The CDR3 loop spans 13 amino acids. CDR3: CASSRAHTYEQYF. Here the CDR3 DNA reads TGTGCCAGCAGCCGGGCGCATACCTACGAGCAGTACTTC.

The V call is TRBV30, the J call TRBJ2-5; D is uncertain. The DNA end lines up better with TRBJ2-7; the J call may be wrong. The CDR3 consists of 11 residues. Germline CDR1 GTSNPN, CDR2 SVGIG (reference sequence). This CDR3 is CAWSRQNEQYF. The CDR3 region has the DNA TGTGCCTGGAGTAGACAAAACGAGCAGTACTTC.

This clone was detected once. V is TRBV5-1 and J is TRBJ2-5; 8 bases are shared with TRBD1. This CDR3 spans 14 amino acids. V was clipped by 5 bases and J by 2 bases; unmatched bases: 5. Germline V lookup: CDR1 SGHRS, CDR2 YFSETQ. DNA of the CDR3: TGCGCCAGCAGTTGGGACAGGTCTCAAGAGACCCAGTACTTC. Protein product: CASSWDRSQETQYF.

This clone has only a few counts. The chain couples TRBV28 to TRBJ2-6; D uncertain. Germline CDR1 reads MDHEN; CDR2 reads SYDVKM. The V end was cut by 5 bases, the J end by 0 bases, with 8 bases between. There are 15 residues in the CDR3. The CDR3 protein is CASSKTRSGANVLTF. CDR3 bases: TGTGCCAGCAGTAAGACCCGCTCTGGGGCCAACGTCCTGACTTTC.

The V and J genes are TRBV11-1 and TRBJ2-5; the match to TRBD2 covers 7 bases. The V gene end was trimmed by 8 bases and the J gene end by 2 bases; junction bases not matched to a gene: 5. Germline V gene sequence: CDR1 SGHAT, CDR2 FQDESV (reference sequence). The CDR3 sequence is 13 residues long. The CDR3 sequence is CASGSGDQETQYF. CDR3 DNA sequence: TGTGCCAGCGGCAGCGGGGATCAAGAGACCCAGTACTTC.

This sequence joins TRBV11-1 and TRBJ2-5, with no clear D. CDR3 length equals 15 residues. The V and J ends lost 5 bases and 4 bases respectively, with 17 bases between them. In germline, CDR1 is SGHAT, CDR2 FQDESV (reference sequence). In DNA, the CDR3 is TGTGCCAGCAGCCCCCCCCTGGTGAAAGGAGAGACCCAGTACTTC. Translated, it gives CASSPPLVKGETQYF.

DNA for the CDR3: TGTGCCAGCAGGGTACTAGGTAATGAGCAGTTCTTC. The encoded protein is CASRVLGNEQFF. The gene calls are TRBV6-1 and TRBJ2-1; the D gene is possibly TRBD2 (5 bases). This CDR3 region has 12 residues. Trimming removed 6 bases from V and 7 bases from J, with 10 bases in between. Germline CDR1 and CDR2: MNHNS and SASEGT.

The V and J genes are TRBV11-1 and TRBJ2-1, with TRBD1 as a possible D gene (6 bases). V was trimmed by 5 bases and J by 8 bases, leaving 16 bases between them. The germline CDR1 and CDR2 sequences are SGHAT and FQDESV (reference sequence). CDR3 size: 14 residues. The CDR3 reads CASSQGGERHEQFF. As DNA, the CDR3 is TGTGCCAGCAGCCAAGGGGGAGAGCGTCATGAGCAGTTCTTC.